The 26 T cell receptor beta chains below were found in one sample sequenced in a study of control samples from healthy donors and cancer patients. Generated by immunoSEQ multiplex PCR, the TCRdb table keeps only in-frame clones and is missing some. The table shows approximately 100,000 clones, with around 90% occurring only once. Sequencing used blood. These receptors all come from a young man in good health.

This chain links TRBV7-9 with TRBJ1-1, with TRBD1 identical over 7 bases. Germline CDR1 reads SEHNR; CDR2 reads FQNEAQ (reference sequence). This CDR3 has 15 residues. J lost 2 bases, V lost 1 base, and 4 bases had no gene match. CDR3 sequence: CASSLGQGANTEAFF. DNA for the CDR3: TGTGCCAGCAGCTTAGGACAGGGAGCCAACACTGAAGCTTTCTTT.

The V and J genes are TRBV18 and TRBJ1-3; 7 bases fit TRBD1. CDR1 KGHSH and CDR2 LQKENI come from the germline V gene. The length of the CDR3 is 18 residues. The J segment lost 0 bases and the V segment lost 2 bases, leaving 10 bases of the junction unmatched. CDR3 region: CASSPRTGSLSSGNTIYF. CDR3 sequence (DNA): TGTGCCAGCTCACCAAGGACAGGTTCCTTGAGCTCTGGAAACACCATATATTTT. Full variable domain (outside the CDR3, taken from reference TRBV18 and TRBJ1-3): NAGVMQNPRHLVRRRGQEARLRCSPMKGHSHVYWYRQLPEEGLKFMVYLQKENIIDESGMPKERFSAEFPKEGPSILRIQQVVRGDSAAYFCASSPRTGSLSSGNTIYFGEGSWLTVV.

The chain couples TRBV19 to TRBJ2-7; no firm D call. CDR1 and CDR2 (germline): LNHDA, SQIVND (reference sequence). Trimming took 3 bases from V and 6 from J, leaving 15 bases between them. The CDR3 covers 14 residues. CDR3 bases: TGTGCCAGTAGTATGTCATACGGAGTCTTCGAGCAGTACTTC. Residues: CASSMSYGVFEQYF.

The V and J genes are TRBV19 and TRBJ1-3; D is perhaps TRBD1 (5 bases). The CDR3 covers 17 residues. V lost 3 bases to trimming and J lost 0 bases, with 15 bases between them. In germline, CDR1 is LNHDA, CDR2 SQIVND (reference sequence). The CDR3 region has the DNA TGTGCCAGTAGTATTTTGGGGGGTTCCAGCTCTGGAAACACCATATATTTT. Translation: CASSILGGSSSGNTIYF.

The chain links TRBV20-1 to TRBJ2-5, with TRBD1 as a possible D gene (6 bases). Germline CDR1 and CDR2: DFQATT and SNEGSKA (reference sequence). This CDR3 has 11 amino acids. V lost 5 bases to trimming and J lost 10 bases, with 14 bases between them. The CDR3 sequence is CSAAGAERQYF. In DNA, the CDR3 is TGCAGTGCTGCAGGGGCCGAACGCCAGTACTTC.

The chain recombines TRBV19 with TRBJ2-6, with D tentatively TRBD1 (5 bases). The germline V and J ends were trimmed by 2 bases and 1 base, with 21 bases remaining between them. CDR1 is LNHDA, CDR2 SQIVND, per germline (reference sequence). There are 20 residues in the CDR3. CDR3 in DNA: TGTGCCAGTAGTATAATCAGGGCAGCCCTCTATGATTCTGGGGCCAACGTCCTGACTTTC. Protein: CASSIIRAALYDSGANVLTF.

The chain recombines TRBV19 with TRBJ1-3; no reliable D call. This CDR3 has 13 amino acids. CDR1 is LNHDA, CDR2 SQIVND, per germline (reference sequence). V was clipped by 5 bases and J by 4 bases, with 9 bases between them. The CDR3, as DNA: TGTGCCAGTAGTCCGATGAGGGGAAACACCATATATTTT. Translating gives CASSPMRGNTIYF.

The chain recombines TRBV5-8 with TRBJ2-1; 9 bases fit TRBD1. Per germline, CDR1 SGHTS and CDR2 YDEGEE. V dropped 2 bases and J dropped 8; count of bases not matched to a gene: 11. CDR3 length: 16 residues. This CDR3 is CASSFTLGQGSDEQFF. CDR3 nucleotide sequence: TGTGCCAGCAGCTTTACCCTGGGACAGGGATCGGATGAGCAGTTCTTC.

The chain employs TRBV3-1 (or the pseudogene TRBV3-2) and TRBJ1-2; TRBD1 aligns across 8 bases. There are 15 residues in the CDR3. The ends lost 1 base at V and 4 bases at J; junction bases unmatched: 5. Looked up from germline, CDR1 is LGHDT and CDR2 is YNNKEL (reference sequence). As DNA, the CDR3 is TGTGCCAGCAGCCAAGTGTTAGGACAGGGCTATGGCTACACCTTC. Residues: CASSQVLGQGYGYTF.

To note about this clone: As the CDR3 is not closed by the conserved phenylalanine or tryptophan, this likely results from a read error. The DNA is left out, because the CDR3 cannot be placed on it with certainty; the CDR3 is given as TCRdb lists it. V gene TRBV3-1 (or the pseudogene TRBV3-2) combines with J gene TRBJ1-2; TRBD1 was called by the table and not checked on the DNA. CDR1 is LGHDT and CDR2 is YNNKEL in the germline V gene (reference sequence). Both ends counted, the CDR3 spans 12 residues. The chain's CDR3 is CASSLGPQGWEV.

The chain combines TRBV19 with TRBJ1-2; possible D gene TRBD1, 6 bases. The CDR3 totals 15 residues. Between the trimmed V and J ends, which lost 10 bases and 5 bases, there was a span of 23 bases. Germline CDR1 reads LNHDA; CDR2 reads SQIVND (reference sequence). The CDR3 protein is CATGTPFTSAYGYTF. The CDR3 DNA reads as TGTGCCACCGGGACACCCTTTACCTCCGCTTATGGCTACACCTTC.

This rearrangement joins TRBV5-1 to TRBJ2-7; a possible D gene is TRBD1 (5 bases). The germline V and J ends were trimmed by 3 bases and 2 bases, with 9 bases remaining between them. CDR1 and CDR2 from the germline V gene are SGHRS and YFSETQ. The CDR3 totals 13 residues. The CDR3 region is CASSSWGTYEQYF. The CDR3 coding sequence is TGCGCCAGCAGCTCCTGGGGCACCTACGAGCAGTACTTC.

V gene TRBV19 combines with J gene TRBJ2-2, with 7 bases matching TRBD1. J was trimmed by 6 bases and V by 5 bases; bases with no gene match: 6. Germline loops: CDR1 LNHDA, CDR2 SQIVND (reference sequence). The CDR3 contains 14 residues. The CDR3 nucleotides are TGTGCCAGTAGTTCCACAGGGGCCGCCGGGGAGCTGTTTTTT. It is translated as CASSSTGAAGELFF.

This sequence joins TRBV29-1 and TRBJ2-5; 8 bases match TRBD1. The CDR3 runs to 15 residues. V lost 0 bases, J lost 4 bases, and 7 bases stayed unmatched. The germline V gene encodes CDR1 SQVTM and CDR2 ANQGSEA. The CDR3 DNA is TGCAGCGTTGAAGATGATCAGGGGGCTCCAGAGACCCAGTACTTC. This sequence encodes CSVEDDQGAPETQYF.

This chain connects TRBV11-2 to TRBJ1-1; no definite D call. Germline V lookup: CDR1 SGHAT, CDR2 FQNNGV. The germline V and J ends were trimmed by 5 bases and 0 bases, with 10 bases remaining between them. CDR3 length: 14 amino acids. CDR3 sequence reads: CASSQQYMNTEAFF. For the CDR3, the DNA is TGTGCCAGCAGCCAACAGTATATGAACACTGAAGCTTTCTTT.

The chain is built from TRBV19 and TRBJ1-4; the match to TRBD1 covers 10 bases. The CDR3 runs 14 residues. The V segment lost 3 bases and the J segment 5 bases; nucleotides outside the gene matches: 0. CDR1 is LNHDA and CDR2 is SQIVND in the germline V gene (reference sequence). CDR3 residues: CASSMGQGNEKLFF. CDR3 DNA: TGTGCCAGTAGTATGGGACAGGGGAATGAAAAACTGTTTTTT.

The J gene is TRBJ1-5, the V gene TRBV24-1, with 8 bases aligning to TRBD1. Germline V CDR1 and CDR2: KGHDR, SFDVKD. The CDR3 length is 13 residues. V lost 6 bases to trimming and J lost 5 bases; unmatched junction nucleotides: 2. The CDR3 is CATSSRGHQPQHF. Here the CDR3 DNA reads TGTGCCACCAGTTCCAGGGGGCATCAGCCCCAGCATTTT.

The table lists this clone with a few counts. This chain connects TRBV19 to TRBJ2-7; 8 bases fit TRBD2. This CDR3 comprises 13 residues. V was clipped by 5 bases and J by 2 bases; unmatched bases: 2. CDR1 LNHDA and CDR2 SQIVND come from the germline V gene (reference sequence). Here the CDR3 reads CASSRGLAYEQYF. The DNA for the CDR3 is TGTGCCAGTAGTCGGGGACTAGCCTACGAGCAGTACTTC.

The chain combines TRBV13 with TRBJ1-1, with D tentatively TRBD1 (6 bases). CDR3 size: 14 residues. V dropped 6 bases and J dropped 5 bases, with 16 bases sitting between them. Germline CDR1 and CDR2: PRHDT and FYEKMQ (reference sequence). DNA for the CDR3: TGTGCCAGCAGTCCGGGACATTCGGAAACTGAAGCTTTCTTT. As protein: CASSPGHSETEAFF.

CDR3 region: CASSLNRANTGELFF. The CDR3 bases are TGTGCCAGCAGTCTTAACAGAGCGAACACCGGGGAGCTGTTTTTT. The chain uses TRBV7-2 and TRBJ2-2; D is unclear. V was shortened by 6 bases and J by 0 bases, with 11 bases between the two germline ends. The CDR3 sequence is 15 residues long. In germline, CDR1 is SGHTA, CDR2 FQGNSA.

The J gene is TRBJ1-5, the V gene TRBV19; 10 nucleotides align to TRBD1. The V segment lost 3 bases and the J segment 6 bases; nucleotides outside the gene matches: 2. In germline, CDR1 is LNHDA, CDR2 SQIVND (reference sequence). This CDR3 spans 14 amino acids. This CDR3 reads CASSMGDRGQPQHF. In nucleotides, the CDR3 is TGTGCCAGTAGTATGGGGGACAGGGGTCAGCCCCAGCATTTT.

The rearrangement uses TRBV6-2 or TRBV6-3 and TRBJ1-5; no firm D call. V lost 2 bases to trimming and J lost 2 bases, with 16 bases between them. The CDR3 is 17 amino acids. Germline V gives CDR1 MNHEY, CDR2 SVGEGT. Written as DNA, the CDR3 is TGTGCCAGCAGTTACCTCCCGCCATCCCAGGGCAATCAGCCCCAGCATTTT. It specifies CASSYLPPSQGNQPQHF.

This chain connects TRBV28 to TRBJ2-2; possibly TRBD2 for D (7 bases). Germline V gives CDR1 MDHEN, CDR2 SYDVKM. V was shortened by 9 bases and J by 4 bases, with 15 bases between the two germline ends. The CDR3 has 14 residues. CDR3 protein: CASRGAPGTGELFF. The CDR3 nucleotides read TGTGCCAGTCGGGGGGCGCCAGGCACCGGGGAGCTGTTTTTT.

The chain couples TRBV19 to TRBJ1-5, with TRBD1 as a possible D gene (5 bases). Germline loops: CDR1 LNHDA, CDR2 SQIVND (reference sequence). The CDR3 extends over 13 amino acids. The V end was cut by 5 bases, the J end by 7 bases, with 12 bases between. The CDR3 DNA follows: TGTGCCAGTAGTGATAGGCAGGGACAGCCCCAGCATTTT. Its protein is CASSDRQGQPQHF. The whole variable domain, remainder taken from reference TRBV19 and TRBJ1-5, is DGGITQSPKYLFRKEGQNVTLSCEQNLNHDAMYWYRQDPGQGLRLIYYSQIVNDFQKGDIAEGYSVSREKKESFPLTVTSAQKNPTAFYLCASSDRQGQPQHFGDGTRLSIL.

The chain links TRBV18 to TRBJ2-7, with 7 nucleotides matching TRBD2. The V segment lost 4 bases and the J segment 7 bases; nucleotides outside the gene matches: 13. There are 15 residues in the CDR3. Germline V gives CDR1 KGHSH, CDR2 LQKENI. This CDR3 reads CASSRSLADLGEQYF. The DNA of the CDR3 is TGTGCCAGCTCACGGAGTCTAGCGGACCTGGGGGAGCAGTACTTC. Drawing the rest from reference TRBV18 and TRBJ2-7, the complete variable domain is NAGVMQNPRHLVRRRGQEARLRCSPMKGHSHVYWYRQLPEEGLKFMVYLQKENIIDESGMPKERFSAEFPKEGPSILRIQQVVRGDSAAYFCASSRSLADLGEQYFGPGTRLTVT.

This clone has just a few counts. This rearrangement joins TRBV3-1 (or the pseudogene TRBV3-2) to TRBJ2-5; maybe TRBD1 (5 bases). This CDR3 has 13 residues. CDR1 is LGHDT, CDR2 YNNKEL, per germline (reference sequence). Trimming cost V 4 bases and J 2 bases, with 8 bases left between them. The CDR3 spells CASSPTEQETQYF. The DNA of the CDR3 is TGTGCCAGCAGCCCGACAGAGCAAGAGACCCAGTACTTC.